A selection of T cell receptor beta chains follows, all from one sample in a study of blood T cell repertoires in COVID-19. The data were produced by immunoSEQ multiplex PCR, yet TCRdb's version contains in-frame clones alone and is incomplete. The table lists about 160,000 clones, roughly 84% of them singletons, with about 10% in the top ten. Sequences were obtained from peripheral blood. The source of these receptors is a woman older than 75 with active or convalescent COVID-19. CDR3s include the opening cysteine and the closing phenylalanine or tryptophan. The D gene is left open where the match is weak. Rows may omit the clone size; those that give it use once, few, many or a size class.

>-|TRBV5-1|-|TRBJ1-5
TGCGCCAGCAGCACAGGAACAGGGACCGGCAATCAGCCCCAGCATTTT
CASSTGTGTGNQPQHF
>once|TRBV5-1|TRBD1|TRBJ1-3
TGCGCCAGTCAAACAGGGGATGGAAACACCATATATTTT
CASQTGDGNTIYF
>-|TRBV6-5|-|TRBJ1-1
TGTGCCAGCAGTCTTACAACGAACACTGAAGCTTTCTTT
CASSLTTNTEAFF
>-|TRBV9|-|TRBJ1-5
TGTGCCAGCAGCCCGACCGCCGGGACTTATAGCAATCAGCCCCAGCATTTT
CASSPTAGTYSNQPQHF
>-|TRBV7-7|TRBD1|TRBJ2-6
TGTGCTAGCAGCCCCGGGACAGGGACCGGGGCCAACGTCCTGACTTTC
CASSPGTGTGANVLTF
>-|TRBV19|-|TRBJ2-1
TGTGCCAGTACCGACAGGATCAATGAGCAGTTCTTC
CASTDRINEQFF
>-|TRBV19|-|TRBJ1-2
TGTGCCAGTAGTGACTACGGGGGGGCAGGCTATGGCTACACCTTC
CASSDYGGAGYGYTF
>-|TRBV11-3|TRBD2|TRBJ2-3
TGTGCCAGCAGCTTTGGACTAGCGGGGACGACAGATACGCAGTATTTT
CASSFGLAGTTDTQYF
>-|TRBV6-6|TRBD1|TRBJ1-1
TGTGCCAGCATCCCCGGACAGGTACAGGGTGAAGCTTTCTTT
CASIPGQVQGEAFF
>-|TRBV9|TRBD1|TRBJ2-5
TGTGCCAGCAGCGCGGACAGGGGGCGTGAGACCCAGTACTTC
CASSADRGRETQYF
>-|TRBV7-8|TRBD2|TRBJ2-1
TGTGCCAGCAGCCATCCCCGGACTAGCGGGGGGTGGGGGTCCTACAATGAGCAGTTCTTC
CASSHPRTSGGWGSYNEQFF
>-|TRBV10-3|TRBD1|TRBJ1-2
TGTGCCATCAGTGAGTCCGCCGGGACAGGGCTGGAGGGCTACACCTTC
CAISESAGTGLEGYTF
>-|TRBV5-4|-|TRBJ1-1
TGTGCCAGCAGCTTGGCCACAGCAATGAACACTGAAGCTTTCTTT
CASSLATAMNTEAFF
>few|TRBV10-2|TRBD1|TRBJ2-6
TGCGCCAGCAGTGAGGGGACAGGGTCACCAGGGGCCAACGTCCTGACTTTC
CASSEGTGSPGANVLTF
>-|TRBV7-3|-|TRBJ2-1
TGTGCCAGCAGCCCTCAGGGCCTGAACAATGAGCAGTTCTTC
CASSPQGLNNEQFF
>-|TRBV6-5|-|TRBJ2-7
TGTGCCAGCAGTCACCATTTGCCGAAGCCCTACGAGCAGTACTTC
CASSHHLPKPYEQYF
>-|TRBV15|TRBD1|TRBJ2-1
TGTGCCACCAGCAGTCGGTGGGGACAGGGGTCTAATGAGCAGTTCTTC
CATSSRWGQGSNEQFF
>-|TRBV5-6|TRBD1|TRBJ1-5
TGTGCCAGCAGCTCAACAGGGGTTCTTAGCAATCAGCCCCAGCATTTT
CASSSTGVLSNQPQHF
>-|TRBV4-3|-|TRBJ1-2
TGCGCCAGCAGCCAAGAACCGGGAAGCTATGGCTACACCTTC
CASSQEPGSYGYTF
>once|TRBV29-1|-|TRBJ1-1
TGCAGCGTTGTAATGAACACTGAAGCTTTCTTT
CSVVMNTEAFF
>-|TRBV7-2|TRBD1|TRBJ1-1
TGTGCCAGCACCTCGGACAGGGGGAACACTGAAGCTTTCTTT
CASTSDRGNTEAFF
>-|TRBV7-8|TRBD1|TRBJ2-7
TGTGCCAGCAGCTTGGACAGGGGAACCTACGAGCAGTACTTC
CASSLDRGTYEQYF
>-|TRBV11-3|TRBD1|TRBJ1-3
TGTGCCAGCAGCGTTACAGGGGGCCAGGACACCATATATTTT
CASSVTGGQDTIYF
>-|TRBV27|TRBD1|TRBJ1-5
TGTGCCAGCAGTTTAGTGGGGACAGGGATCAATCAGCCCCAGCATTTT
CASSLVGTGINQPQHF
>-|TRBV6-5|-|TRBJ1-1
TGTGCCAGCAGTTCCTCTACAGGGTCCACTGAAGCTTTCTTT
CASSSSTGSTEAFF
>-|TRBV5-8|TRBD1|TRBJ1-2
TGTGCCAGCAGCGGGTCCGGGACAGATAACTATGGCTACACCTTC
CASSGSGTDNYGYTF
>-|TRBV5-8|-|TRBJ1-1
TGTGCCAGCAGCGCTACAGAGAACACTGAAGCTTTCTTT
CASSATENTEAFF
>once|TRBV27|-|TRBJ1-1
TGTGCCAGCAGTTCTACGGGGAGTCACACTGAAGCTTTCTTT
CASSSTGSHTEAFF
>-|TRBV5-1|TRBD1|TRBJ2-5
TGCGCCAGCAGCTTGGACCCGGACACAGGGGGAAGTAGGGAGACCCAGTACTTC
CASSLDPDTGGSRETQYF
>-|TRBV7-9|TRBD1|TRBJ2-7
TGTGCCAGCAGCTCTAAAAGGACAGGATCCTTCAGCTCCTACGAGCAGTACTTC
CASSSKRTGSFSSYEQYF
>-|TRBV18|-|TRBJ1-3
TGTGCCAGCTCACCTATCACGACAGGCATTAACCCCTCTGGAAACACCATATATTTT
CASSPITTGINPSGNTIYF
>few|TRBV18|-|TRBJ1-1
TGTGCCAGCTCACCAGGGTCGGGGGAAGAAGCTTTCTTT
CASSPGSGEEAFF
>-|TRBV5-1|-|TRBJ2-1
TGCGCCAGCAGCGGGGGACAACAAGGGAATGAGCAGTTCTTC
CASSGGQQGNEQFF
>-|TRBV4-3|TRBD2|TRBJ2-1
TGCGCCAGCAGCCAAGCAGGGACTAGCGGTTACAATGAGCAGTTCTTC
CASSQAGTSGYNEQFF
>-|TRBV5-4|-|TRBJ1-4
TGTGCCAGCAGCTTGGGAACTGGTGAAAAACTGTTTTTT
CASSLGTGEKLFF
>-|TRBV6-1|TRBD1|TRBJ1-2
TGTGCCAGCAGTGAACAGGGGGCGGTCGGCTACACCTTC
CASSEQGAVGYTF
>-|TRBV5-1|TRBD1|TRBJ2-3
TGCGCCAGCAGCTCTACAGGGGTCAGCGATACGCAGTATTTT
CASSSTGVSDTQYF
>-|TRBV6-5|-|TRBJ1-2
TGTGCCAGCAGTAGGAGCGGCTATGGCTACACCTTC
CASSRSGYGYTF
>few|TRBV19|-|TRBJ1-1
TGTGCCAGTACCCCCGGGGGTTGGGACACTGAAGCTTTCTTT
CASTPGGWDTEAFF
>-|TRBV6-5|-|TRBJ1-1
TGTGCCAGTTGCAGGGTGTCCATGAACACTGAAGCTTTCTTT
CASCRVSMNTEAFF
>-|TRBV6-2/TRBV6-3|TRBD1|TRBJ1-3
TGTGCCAGCAGTCCCACCCGACAGGGCTCGTTATCCGTCTCTGGAAACACCATATATTTT
CASSPTRQGSLSVSGNTIYF
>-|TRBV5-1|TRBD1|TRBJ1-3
TGCGCCAGCAGCTTGGAGGGACAGGGGATTGGAAACACCATATATTTT
CASSLEGQGIGNTIYF
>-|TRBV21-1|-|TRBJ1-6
TGTGCCAGCACTAAGGGCGGGGCCACCCTCCACTTT
CASTKGGATLHF
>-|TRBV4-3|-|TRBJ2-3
TGCGGTAGCGCAGATACGCAGTATTTT
CGSADTQYF
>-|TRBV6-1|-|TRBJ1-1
TGTGCCAGCAGTGAAGGGGGCAGGGACACTGAAGCTTTCTTT
CASSEGGRDTEAFF
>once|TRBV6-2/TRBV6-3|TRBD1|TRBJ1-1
TGTGCCAGCAGTGCCTGGACAGGGGATGAAGCTTTCTTT
CASSAWTGDEAFF
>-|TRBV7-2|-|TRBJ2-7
TGTGCCAGCATCAAGGAGGGGGCTTCCTACGAGCAGTACTTC
CASIKEGASYEQYF